This T cell receptor (beta chain) came from a study of shared clonotypes between healthy human individuals. TCRdb keeps only in-frame clones here, not all; method: immunoSEQ multiplex PCR. This sample has about 1 million clones, with around 76% found just once. Recent acute infections and vaccinations were absent in the healthy HIV-negative adult donors. In regard to this clone: Its antigen is currently unknown.

The study, taken as a whole, reports: Sample collection involved blood only; tissue repertoires are likely different.

Sequencing input: memory CD4+ T cells sorted from blood. Subset described: CD45RA-negative fraction. The source is a young man in good health.

DNA for the CDR3: TGTGCCAGCACCCTACAGGGGGCTAGCTATGGCTACACCTTC. Translating it yields CASTLQGASYGYTF. The gene calls are TRBV6-6 and TRBJ1-2; the match to TRBD1 covers 9 bases. Germline V gene lookup returns CDR1 MNHNY and CDR2 SVGAGI (reference sequence). This CDR3 contains 14 residues. J was trimmed by 4 bases and V by 7 bases; bases with no gene match: 7.